The entry below describes one T cell receptor beta chain. One junction end disagrees with the germline gene, perhaps due to a read error. The CDR3 length is 14 residues. Germline V gene sequence: CDR1 SGHAT, CDR2 FQNNGV. These data are taken from a study of shared T cell receptors in the human thymus. This table comes from immunoSEQ multiplex PCR, and its TCRdb copy is limited to in-frame clones, with some not included. The profile shows 640,000 or so clones, over 75% of them singletons. This sample also appeared in a second study, on human thymus T cells. According to that study: Corrective cardiac operations yielded the resected thymus tissue. There appeared to be biased usage of V and J genes in thymic and blood repertoires.

The sequenced sample was thymocytes. This chain connects TRBV11-2 to TRBJ2-1; 8 nucleotides line up with TRBD2. The sequence was obtained from a boy younger than two with a congenital heart defect. CDR3 amino acids: CASSPAGGYDEQFF. The CDR3 nucleotides read TGTGCCAGCAGTCCGGCGGGGGGCTACGATGAGCAGTTCTTC.